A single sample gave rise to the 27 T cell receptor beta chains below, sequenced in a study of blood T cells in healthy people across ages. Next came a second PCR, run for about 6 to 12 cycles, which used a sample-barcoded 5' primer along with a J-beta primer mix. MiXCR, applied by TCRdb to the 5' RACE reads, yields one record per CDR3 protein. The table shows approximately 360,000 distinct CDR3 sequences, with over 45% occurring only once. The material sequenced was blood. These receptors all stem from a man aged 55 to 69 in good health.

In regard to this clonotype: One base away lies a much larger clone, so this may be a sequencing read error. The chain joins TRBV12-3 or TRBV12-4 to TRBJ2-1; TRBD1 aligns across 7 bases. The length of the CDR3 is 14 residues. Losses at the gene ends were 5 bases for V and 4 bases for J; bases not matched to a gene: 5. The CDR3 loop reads CASSHTGAYNEQFF. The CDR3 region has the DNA TGTGCCAGCAGTCATACAGGGGCATACAATGAGCAGTTCTTC.

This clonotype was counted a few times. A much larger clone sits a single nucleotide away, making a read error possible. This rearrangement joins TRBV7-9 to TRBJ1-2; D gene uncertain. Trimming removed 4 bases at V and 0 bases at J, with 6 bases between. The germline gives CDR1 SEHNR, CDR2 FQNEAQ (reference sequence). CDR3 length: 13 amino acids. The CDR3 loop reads CASSWSSNYGYTF. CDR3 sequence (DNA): TGTGCCAGCAGCTGGTCCTCTAACTATGGCTACACCTTC.

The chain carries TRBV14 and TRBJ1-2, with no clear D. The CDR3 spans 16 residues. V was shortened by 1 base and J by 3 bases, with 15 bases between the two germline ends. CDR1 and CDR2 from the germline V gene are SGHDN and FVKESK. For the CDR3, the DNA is TGTGCCAGCAGCCAAGGGTGGTCTCGGGTTGACTATGGCTACACCTTC. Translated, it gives CASSQGWSRVDYGYTF.

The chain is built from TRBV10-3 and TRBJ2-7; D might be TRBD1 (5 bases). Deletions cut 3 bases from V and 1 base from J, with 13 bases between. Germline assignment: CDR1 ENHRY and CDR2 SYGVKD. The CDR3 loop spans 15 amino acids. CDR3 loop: CAISDRASPSYEQYF. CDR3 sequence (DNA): TGTGCCATCAGTGACAGGGCCTCGCCTTCCTACGAGCAGTACTTC.

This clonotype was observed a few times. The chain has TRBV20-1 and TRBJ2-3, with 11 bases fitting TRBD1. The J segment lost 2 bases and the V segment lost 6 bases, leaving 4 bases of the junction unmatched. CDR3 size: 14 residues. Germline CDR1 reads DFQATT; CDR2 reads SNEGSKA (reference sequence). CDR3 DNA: TGCAGTGCCCTCGGACAGGGGGCCACAGATACGCAGTATTTT. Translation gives CSALGQGATDTQYF.

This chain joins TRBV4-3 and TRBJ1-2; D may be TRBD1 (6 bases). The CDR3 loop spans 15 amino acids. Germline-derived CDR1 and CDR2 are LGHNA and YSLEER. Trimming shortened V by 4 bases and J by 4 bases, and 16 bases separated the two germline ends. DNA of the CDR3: TGCGCCAGCAGCCGCTTAGGACAGTCACGCTATGGCTACACCTTC. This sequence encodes CASSRLGQSRYGYTF.

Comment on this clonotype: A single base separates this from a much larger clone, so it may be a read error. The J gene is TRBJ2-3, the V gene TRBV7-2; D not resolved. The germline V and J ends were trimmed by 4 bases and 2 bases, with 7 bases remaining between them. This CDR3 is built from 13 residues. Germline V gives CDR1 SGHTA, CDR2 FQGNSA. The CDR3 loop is CASSSRITDTQYF. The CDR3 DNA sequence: TGTGCCAGCAGCTCCCGAATCACAGATACGCAGTATTTT.

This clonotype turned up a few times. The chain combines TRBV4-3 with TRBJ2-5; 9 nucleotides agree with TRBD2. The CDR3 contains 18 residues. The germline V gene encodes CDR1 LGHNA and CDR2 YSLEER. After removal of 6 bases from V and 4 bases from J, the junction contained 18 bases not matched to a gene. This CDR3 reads CASSPSRLADSSLETQYF. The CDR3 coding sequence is TGCGCCAGCAGTCCAAGCCGACTAGCGGACTCATCGTTAGAGACCCAGTACTTC.

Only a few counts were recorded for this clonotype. The CDR3 nucleotides are TGTGCCAGCAGTTTAGGTACGGTTCGTAGACACGAGCAGTACTTC. Translation: CASSLGTVRRHEQYF. J is TRBJ2-7 and V is TRBV28, with D uncertain. Trimming shortened V by 2 bases and J by 5 bases, and 16 bases separated the two germline ends. CDR3 size: 15 residues. The germline CDR1 and CDR2 sequences are MDHEN and SYDVKM.

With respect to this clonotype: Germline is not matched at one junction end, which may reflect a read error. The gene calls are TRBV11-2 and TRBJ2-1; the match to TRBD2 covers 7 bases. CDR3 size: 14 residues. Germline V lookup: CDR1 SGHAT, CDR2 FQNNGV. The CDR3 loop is CASSLLGGSNELFF. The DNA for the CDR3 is TGCGCCAGCAGCTTACTCGGCGGGAGTAATGAGCTGTTCTTC.

CDR3 loop: CSAQGGETQYF. The CDR3 DNA reads as TGCAGCGCCCAGGGGGGAGAGACCCAGTACTTC. The chain carries TRBV29-1 and TRBJ2-5; perhaps TRBD1 as D (7 bases). The CDR3 runs to 11 residues. In germline, CDR1 is SQVTM, CDR2 ANQGSEA. V was cut by 7 bases and J by 4 bases, with 10 bases left in between.

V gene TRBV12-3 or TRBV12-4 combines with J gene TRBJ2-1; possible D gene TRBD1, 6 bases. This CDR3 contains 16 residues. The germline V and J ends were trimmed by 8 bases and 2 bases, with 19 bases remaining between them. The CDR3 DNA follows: TGTGCCAGCCGCCCTGGGTGGGCAGGGGCCTACAATGAGCAGTTCTTC. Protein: CASRPGWAGAYNEQFF.

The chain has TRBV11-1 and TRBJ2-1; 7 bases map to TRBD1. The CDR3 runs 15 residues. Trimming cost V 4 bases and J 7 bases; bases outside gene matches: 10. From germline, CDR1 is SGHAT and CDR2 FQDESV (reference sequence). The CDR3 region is CASSSQKGGMNEQFF. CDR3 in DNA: TGTGCCAGCAGCTCCCAGAAAGGGGGCATGAATGAGCAGTTCTTC.

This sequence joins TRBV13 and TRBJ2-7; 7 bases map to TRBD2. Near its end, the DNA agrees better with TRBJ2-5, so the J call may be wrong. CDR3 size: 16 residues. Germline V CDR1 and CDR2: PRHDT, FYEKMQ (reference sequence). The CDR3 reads CASSLWAGVSSETQYF. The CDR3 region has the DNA TGTGCCAGCAGCTTATGGGCGGGAGTCAGCTCCGAGACCCAGTACTTC.

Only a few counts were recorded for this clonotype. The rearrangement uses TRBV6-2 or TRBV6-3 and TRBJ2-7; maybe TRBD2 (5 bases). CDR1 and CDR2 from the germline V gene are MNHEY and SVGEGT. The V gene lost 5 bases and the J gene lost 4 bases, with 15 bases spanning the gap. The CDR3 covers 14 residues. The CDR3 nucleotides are TGTGCCAGCAGTCCACTCGCCGGAGGTTACGAGCAGTACTTC. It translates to CASSPLAGGYEQYF.

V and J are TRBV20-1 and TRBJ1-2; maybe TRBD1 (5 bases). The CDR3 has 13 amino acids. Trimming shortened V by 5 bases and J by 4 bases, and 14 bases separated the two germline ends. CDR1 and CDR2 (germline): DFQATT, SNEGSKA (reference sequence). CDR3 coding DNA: TGCAGTGCTGGCCAGGGAAGGGGCTATGGCTACACCTTC. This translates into CSAGQGRGYGYTF.

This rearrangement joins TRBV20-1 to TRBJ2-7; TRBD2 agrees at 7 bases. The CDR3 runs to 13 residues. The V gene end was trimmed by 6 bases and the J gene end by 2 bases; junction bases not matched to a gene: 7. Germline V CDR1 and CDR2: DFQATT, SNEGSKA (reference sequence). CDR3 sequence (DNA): TGCAGTGCCGCGGGGGACGGGGCCTACGAGCAGTACTTC. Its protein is CSAAGDGAYEQYF.

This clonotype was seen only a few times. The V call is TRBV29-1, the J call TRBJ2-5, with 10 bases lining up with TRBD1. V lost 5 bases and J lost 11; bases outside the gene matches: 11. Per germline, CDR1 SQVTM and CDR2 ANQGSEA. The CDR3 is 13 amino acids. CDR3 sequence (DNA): TGCAGCGTTAGGGGACAGGGGATGGGAGAGCAGTACTTC. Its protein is CSVRGQGMGEQYF.

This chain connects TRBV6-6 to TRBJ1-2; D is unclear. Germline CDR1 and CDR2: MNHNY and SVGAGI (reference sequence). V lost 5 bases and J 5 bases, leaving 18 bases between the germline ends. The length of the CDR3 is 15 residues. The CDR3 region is CASSTLLSAVYGYTF. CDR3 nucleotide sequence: TGTGCCAGCAGTACCCTTCTATCCGCGGTTTATGGCTACACCTTC.

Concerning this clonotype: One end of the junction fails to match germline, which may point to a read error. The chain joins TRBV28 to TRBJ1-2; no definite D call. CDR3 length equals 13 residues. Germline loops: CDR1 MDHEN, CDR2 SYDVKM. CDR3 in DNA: TGTGCCAGCCGAGATAAAGGACGCTATGGCTACAACTTC. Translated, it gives CASRDKGRYGYNF.

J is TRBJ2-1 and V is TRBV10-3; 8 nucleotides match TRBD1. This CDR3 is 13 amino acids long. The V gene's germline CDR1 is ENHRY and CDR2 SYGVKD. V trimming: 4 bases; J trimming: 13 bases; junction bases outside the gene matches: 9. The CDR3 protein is CAISAGQEETQFF. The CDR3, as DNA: TGTGCCATCAGTGCGGGACAGGAAGAGACCCAGTTCTTC.

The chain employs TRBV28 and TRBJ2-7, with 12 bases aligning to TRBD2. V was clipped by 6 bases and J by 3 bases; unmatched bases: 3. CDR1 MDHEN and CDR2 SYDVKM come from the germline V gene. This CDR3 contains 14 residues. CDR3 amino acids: CASSRLAGVYEQYF. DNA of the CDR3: TGTGCCAGCAGCCGACTAGCGGGAGTCTACGAGCAGTACTTC. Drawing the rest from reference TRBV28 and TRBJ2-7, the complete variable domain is DVKVTQSSRYLVKRTGEKVFLECVQDMDHENMFWYRQDPGLGLRLIYFSYDVKMKEKGDIPEGYSVSREKKERFSLILESASTNQTSMYLCASSRLAGVYEQYFGPGTRLTVT.

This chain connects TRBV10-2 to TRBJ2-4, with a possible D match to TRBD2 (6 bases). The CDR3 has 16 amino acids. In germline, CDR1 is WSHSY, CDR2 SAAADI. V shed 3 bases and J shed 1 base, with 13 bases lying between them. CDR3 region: CASSEWGEVAKNIQYF. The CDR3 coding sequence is TGCGCCAGCAGTGAATGGGGGGAGGTGGCCAAAAACATTCAGTACTTC.

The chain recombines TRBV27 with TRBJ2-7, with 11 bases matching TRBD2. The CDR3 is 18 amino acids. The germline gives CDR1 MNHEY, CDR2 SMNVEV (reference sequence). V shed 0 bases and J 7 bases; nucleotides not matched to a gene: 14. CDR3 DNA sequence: TGTGCCAGCAGTTTATCGAGCCCGACTAGCGGGGCGCAGAATGAGCAGTACTTC. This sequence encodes CASSLSSPTSGAQNEQYF.

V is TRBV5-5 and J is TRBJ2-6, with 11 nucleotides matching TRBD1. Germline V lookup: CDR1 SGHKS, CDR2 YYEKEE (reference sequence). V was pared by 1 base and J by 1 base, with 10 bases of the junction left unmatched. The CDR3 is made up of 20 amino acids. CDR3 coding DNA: TGTGCCAGCAGCTTGTCTGGTTCGGGACAGGGGGTATCTGGGGCCAACGTCCTGACTTTC. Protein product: CASSLSGSGQGVSGANVLTF.

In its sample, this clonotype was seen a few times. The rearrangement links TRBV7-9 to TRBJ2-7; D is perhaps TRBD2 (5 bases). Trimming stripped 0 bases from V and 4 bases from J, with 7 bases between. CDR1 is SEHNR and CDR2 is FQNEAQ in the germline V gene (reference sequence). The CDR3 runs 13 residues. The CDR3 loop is CASSLATGYEQYF. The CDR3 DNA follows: TGTGCCAGCAGCTTAGCTACGGGATACGAGCAGTACTTC. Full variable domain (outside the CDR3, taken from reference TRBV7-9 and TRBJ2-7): DTGVSQNPRHKITKRGQNVTFRCDPISEHNRLYWYRQTLGQGPEFLTYFQNEAQLEKSRLLSDRFSAERPKGSFSTLEIQRTEQGDSAMYLCASSLATGYEQYFGPGTRLTVT.

The DNA of the CDR3 is TGTGCCAGCACCTTGGGGGGGGCTGGGGCCAACGTCCTGACTTTC. It is translated as CASTLGGAGANVLTF. This chain links TRBV12-3 or TRBV12-4 with TRBJ2-6; 7 nucleotides align to TRBD2. The V segment lost 7 bases and the J segment 2 bases; nucleotides outside the gene matches: 5. There are 15 residues in the CDR3.